One and the same sample provided the 8 T cell receptor beta chains below, sequenced in a study of type 1 and type 2 diabetes patients. The PCR template was genomic DNA. Multiplex PCR with 30 forward and 13 reverse primers amplified the TCR beta CDR3. MiXCR, applied by TCRdb to the multiplex PCR reads, yields one record per CDR3 protein. The sample consists of under 300,000 distinct CDR3 sequences, 45% to 60% of them appearing once. Sequenced material: peripheral blood mononuclear cells (PBMCs). These receptors all come from a man aged 18 to 30 with type 2 diabetes.

This clonotype has only a few counts. The genes are TRBV7-9 and TRBJ2-6; TRBD2 matches at 9 bases. This CDR3 is 17 amino acids long. Trimming took 7 bases from V and 2 from J; bases not matched to a gene: 9. From germline, CDR1 is SEHNR and CDR2 FQNEAQ (reference sequence). DNA for the CDR3: TGTGCCAGCACCGATGGTAGCGGGAGAACTGGGGCCAACGTCCTGACTTTC. This gives the protein CASTDGSGRTGANVLTF. The variable domain in full, with the rest retrieved from reference TRBV7-9 and TRBJ2-6, is DTGVSQNPRHKITKRGQNVTFRCDPISEHNRLYWYRQTLGQGPEFLTYFQNEAQLEKSRLLSDRFSAERPKGSFSTLEIQRTEQGDSAMYLCASTDGSGRTGANVLTFGAGSRLTVL.

The sample holds a few counts of this clonotype. The CDR3 reads CATRTGGHEKLFF. In DNA, the CDR3 is TGTGCCACCAGAACGGGGGGGCATGAAAAACTGTTTTTT. The rearrangement links TRBV2 to TRBJ1-4; D might be TRBD1 (6 bases). V lost 10 bases and J lost 6, with 15 bases in between. Germline V lookup: CDR1 SNHLY, CDR2 FYNNEI. The CDR3 runs to 13 residues.

This clonotype has a handful of counts. The chain carries TRBV12-3 or TRBV12-4 and TRBJ2-5, with TRBD1 matching over 10 bases. The CDR3 loop spans 14 amino acids. The junction had 3 bases not matched to a gene; V was cut back by 6 bases and J by 2 bases. The chain's CDR3 is CASRRGQGQETQYF. The CDR3 bases are TGTGCCAGCAGGAGGGGACAGGGGCAAGAGACCCAGTACTTC.

J is TRBJ2-2 and V is TRBV9, with 8 nucleotides matching TRBD1. The trim removed 4 bases at V and 4 bases at J, leaving 9 bases unmatched. Looked up from germline, CDR1 is SGDLS and CDR2 is YYNGEE. There are 16 residues in the CDR3. Here the CDR3 DNA reads TGTGCCAGCAGCCGAGGGCAGGGGGCGGGCACCGGGGAGCTGTTTTTT. Translation: CASSRGQGAGTGELFF.

This chain links TRBV3-1 with TRBJ2-5, with D tentatively TRBD1 (6 bases). Per germline, CDR1 LGHDT and CDR2 YNNKEL (reference sequence). V was cut by 2 bases and J by 5 bases, with 18 bases left in between. CDR3 length equals 16 residues. CDR3 in DNA: TGTGCCAGCAGCCAAATCGTCGGGACACCCTCCGAGACCCAGTACTTC. It is translated as CASSQIVGTPSETQYF.

The rearrangement joins TRBV20-1 to TRBJ2-7, with TRBD2 matching over 12 bases. CDR1 is DFQATT, CDR2 SNEGSKA, per germline (reference sequence). The V and J ends lost 2 bases and 3 bases, in that order; junction bases with no gene match: 5. This CDR3 is built from 15 residues. This CDR3 reads CSARRPGLAGYEQYF. In DNA, the CDR3 is TGCAGTGCTAGACGTCCGGGACTAGCGGGCTACGAGCAGTACTTC.

In its sample, this clonotype was seen a few times. V gene TRBV29-1 combines with J gene TRBJ2-3; a possible D gene is TRBD2 (5 bases). The CDR3 consists of 14 residues. Per the germline V gene, CDR1 is SQVTM and CDR2 is ANQGSEA. Trimming removed 4 bases from V and 0 bases from J, with 11 bases in between. The CDR3, as DNA: TGCAGCGTTGTCGTACTAGGTAGCACAGATACGCAGTATTTT. This codes for CSVVVLGSTDTQYF.

This clonotype is a singleton in its sample. This rearrangement joins TRBV5-1 to TRBJ2-7; unclear D gene. Germline assignment: CDR1 SGHRS and CDR2 YFSETQ. The CDR3 is 14 residues long. Trimming left V 4 bases short and J 3 bases short, with 14 bases between. The CDR3 reads CASSVYSEFYEQYF. As DNA, the CDR3 is TGCGCCAGCAGCGTCTACAGCGAGTTCTACGAGCAGTACTTC.